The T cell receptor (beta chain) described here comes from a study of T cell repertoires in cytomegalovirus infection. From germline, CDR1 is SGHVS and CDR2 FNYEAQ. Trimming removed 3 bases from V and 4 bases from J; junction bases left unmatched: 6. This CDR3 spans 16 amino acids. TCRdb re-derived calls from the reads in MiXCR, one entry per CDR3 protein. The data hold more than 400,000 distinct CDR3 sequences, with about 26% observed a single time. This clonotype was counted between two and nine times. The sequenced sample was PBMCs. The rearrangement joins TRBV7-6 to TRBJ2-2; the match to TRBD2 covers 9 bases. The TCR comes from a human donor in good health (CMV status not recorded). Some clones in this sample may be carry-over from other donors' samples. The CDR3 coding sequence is TGTGCCAGCAGCTTTTTAGCGGGAGCCAGCACCGGGGAGCTGTTTTTT. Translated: CASSFLAGASTGELFF.